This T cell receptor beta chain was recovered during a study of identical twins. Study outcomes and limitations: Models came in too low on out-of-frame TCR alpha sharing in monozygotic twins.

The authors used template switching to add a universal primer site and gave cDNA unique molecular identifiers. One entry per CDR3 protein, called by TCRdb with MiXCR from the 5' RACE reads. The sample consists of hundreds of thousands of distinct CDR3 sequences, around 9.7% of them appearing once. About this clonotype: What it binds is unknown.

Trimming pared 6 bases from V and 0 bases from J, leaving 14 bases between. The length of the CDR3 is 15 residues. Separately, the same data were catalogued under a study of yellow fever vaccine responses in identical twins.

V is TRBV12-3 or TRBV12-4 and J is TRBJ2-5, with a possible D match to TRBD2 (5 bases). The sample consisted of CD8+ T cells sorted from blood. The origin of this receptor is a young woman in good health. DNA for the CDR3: TGTGCCAGCAGCCTCATAAAAGCGGACCAAGAGACCCAGTACTTC. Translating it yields CASSLIKADQETQYF.